This T cell receptor (beta chain) was sequenced in a study of HIV-infected patients and healthy controls. Around 500 ng RNA was reverse transcribed with alpha and beta constant-region primers. Each of the alpha and beta chains got its own library through chain-specific third strand synthesis with indices. A 5' RACE adapter with a random hexamer and the SP2 primer site was joined to cDNA. Each CDR3 protein is one row after TCRdb ran MiXCR on the 5' RACE reads. Of 15,000 to 20,000 distinct CDR3 sequences in the sample, around 10% were seen once. This clonotype has a count of ten or more. This CDR3 spans 18 amino acids. V trimming: 0 bases; J trimming: 5 bases; junction bases outside the gene matches: 14. Germline CDR1 and CDR2: MNHEY and SVGEGT. All unsorted peripheral T cells were captured because whole blood was used without fractionation.

This TCR came from an adult in good health. V gene TRBV6-2 or TRBV6-3 combines with J gene TRBJ2-7; 9 positions match TRBD2. The sample consisted of blood. The CDR3: CASSYSLVKREAGDEQYF. CDR3 sequence (DNA): TGTGCCAGCAGTTACTCGCTCGTTAAGCGGGAGGCCGGGGACGAGCAGTACTTC.